A single sample gave rise to the 27 T cell receptor beta chains below, sequenced in a study of OX40 agonist ivuxolimab in advanced cancers. Sequenced by immunoSEQ multiplex PCR; TCRdb stores in-frame clones only, minus some. Of tens of thousands of clones listed, roughly 83% are singletons. The sample here was CD4+ or CD8+ T cells sorted from blood, taken in a trial of the OX40 agonist ivuxolimab. The receptors were sampled from an adult with an advanced solid tumor such as melanoma, head and neck, liver or kidney cancer.

This clone was detected only once. This rearrangement joins TRBV29-1 to TRBJ2-7, with D unresolved. Germline V gene data show CDR1 as SQVTM and CDR2 as ANQGSEA. The ends were cut back, 4 bases at V and 1 base at J, with 11 bases in the middle. The CDR3 contains 13 residues. CDR3 coding DNA: TGCAGCGTTGTTTCCGAGCTTTCCTACGAGCAGTACTTC. This gives the protein CSVVSELSYEQYF.

J is TRBJ1-2 and V is TRBV12-5; 9 nucleotides agree with TRBD1. From germline, CDR1 is LGHNT and CDR2 FRNRAP. The CDR3 is made up of 14 amino acids. The junction had 9 bases not matched to a gene; V was cut back by 6 bases and J by 7 bases. Here the CDR3 DNA reads TGTGCTAGTGGATCCGGGACAGGGTTAGGTGGCTACACCTTC. Protein: CASGSGTGLGGYTF. The whole variable domain, remainder taken from reference TRBV12-5 and TRBJ1-2, is DARVTQTPRHKVTEMGQEVTMRCQPILGHNTVFWYRQTMMQGLELLAYFRNRAPLDDSGMPKDRFSAEMPDATLATLKIQPSEPRDSAVYFCASGSGTGLGGYTFGSGTRLTVV.

This sequence joins TRBV27 and TRBJ1-5, with 7 positions matching TRBD1. Germline lookup yields CDR1 MNHEY and CDR2 SMNVEV (reference sequence). This CDR3 region has 13 residues. Losses at the gene ends were 8 bases for V and 4 bases for J; bases not matched to a gene: 5. CDR3 sequence (DNA): TGTGCCAGCCGGACAGGCGGGAATCAGCCCCAGCATTTT. Translation gives CASRTGGNQPQHF.

A few counts support this clone. The chain uses TRBV13 and TRBJ1-3; 7 positions agree with TRBD1. J lost 0 bases, V lost 5 bases, and 4 bases had no gene match. The CDR3 consists of 15 residues. CDR1 PRHDT and CDR2 FYEKMQ come from the germline V gene (reference sequence). The CDR3 region is CASSGHRGSGNTIYF. The DNA of the CDR3 is TGTGCCAGCAGCGGTCACAGGGGCTCTGGAAACACCATATATTTT.

The chain is built from TRBV6-5 and TRBJ2-1; the match to TRBD2 covers 9 bases. Germline V gene data show CDR1 as MNHEY and CDR2 as SVGAGI. CDR3 length: 16 residues. The junction had 7 bases not matched to a gene; V was cut back by 0 bases and J by 7 bases. The CDR3 protein is CASSYSRAGGTNEQFF. The CDR3 nucleotides read TGTGCCAGCAGTTACTCGAGGGCGGGAGGGACTAATGAGCAGTTCTTC.

The J gene is TRBJ1-4, the V gene TRBV5-1; 9 bases are shared with TRBD1. Germline values: CDR1 SGHRS, CDR2 YFSETQ. J was trimmed by 0 bases and V by 3 bases; bases with no gene match: 6. The CDR3 runs to 17 residues. The DNA for the CDR3 is TGCGCCAGCAGCTGGAGACAGGGGGATGCAACTAATGAAAAACTGTTTTTT. It encodes CASSWRQGDATNEKLFF. Together with reference TRBV5-1 and TRBJ1-4, the CDR3 gives the full variable domain: KAGVTQTPRYLIKTRGQQVTLSCSPISGHRSVSWYQQTPGQGLQFLFEYFSETQRNKGNFPGRFSGRQFSNSRSEMNVSTLELGDSALYLCASSWRQGDATNEKLFFGSGTQLSVL.

The J gene is TRBJ2-4, the V gene TRBV19, with D perhaps being TRBD1 or TRBD2 (5 bases each). V was trimmed by 3 bases and J by 10 bases, leaving 10 bases between them. CDR1 is LNHDA, CDR2 SQIVND, per germline (reference sequence). The CDR3 totals 12 residues. CDR3 sequence: CASSIGDPIQYF. The CDR3 DNA sequence: TGTGCCAGTAGTATTGGGGACCCGATTCAGTACTTC. The full variable domain, in which reference TRBV19 and TRBJ2-4 provide the parts outside the CDR3, is DGGITQSPKYLFRKEGQNVTLSCEQNLNHDAMYWYRQDPGQGLRLIYYSQIVNDFQKGDIAEGYSVSREKKESFPLTVTSAQKNPTAFYLCASSIGDPIQYFGAGTRLSVL.

The rearrangement links TRBV6-1 to TRBJ1-2, with D possibly matching TRBD1 (6 bases). From germline, CDR1 is MNHNS and CDR2 SASEGT. The CDR3 contains 13 residues. V shed 6 bases and J shed 2 bases, with 10 bases lying between them. This CDR3 is CASRWGANYGYTF. CDR3 nucleotides: TGTGCCAGCAGATGGGGGGCGAACTATGGCTACACCTTC.

The chain has TRBV30 and TRBJ2-2; D gene ambiguous. Per the germline V gene, CDR1 is GTSNPN and CDR2 is SVGIG (reference sequence). V was pared by 8 bases and J by 5 bases, with 6 bases between. This CDR3 has 10 residues. In DNA form, the CDR3 reads TGTGCCCAGAGAACCGGGGAGCTGTTTTTT. This gives the protein CAQRTGELFF.

This clone was counted a few times. The CDR3 bases are TGTGCCAGCAGCCACGAGGCGGGGACACTTAGCGAGCAGTACTTC. Amino acids: CASSHEAGTLSEQYF. V and J are TRBV14 and TRBJ2-7; D is possibly TRBD1 or TRBD2 (6 bases each). This CDR3 has 15 amino acids. The V end was cut by 3 bases, the J end by 6 bases, with 18 bases between. Germline V gene lookup returns CDR1 SGHDN and CDR2 FVKESK.

The genes are TRBV11-2 and TRBJ2-2, with unresolved D. V was clipped by 4 bases and J by 3 bases, with 3 bases between them. The germline CDR1 and CDR2 sequences are SGHAT and FQNNGV. This CDR3 comprises 12 residues. The CDR3 DNA follows: TGTGCCAGCAGCTCTCACACCGGGGAGCTGTTTTTT. Its protein is CASSSHTGELFF.

In this sample, this clone turned up once. This chain joins TRBV4-1 and TRBJ2-7; D gene ambiguous. Trimming pared 0 bases from V and 0 bases from J, leaving 12 bases between. The CDR3 is 16 amino acids. In germline, CDR1 is MGHRA, CDR2 YSYEKL. CDR3 DNA sequence: TGCGCCAGCAGCCAAGATCGGGCGCCGGGCTCCTACGAGCAGTACTTC. Amino acids: CASSQDRAPGSYEQYF.

To note about this clone: An end of the junction differs from the germline gene, which may be a read error. The chain joins TRBV7-8 to TRBJ1-2, with no clear D. The germline CDR1 and CDR2 sequences are SGHVS and FQNEAQ. The length of the CDR3 is 13 residues. CDR3: CASSLPGNSGYTF. CDR3 nucleotides: TGTGCCAGCAGCTTACCGGGTAACTCTGGCTACACCTTC. Using reference TRBV7-8 and TRBJ1-2 for the parts outside the CDR3, the full variable domain is GAGVSQSPRYKVAKRGQDVALRCDPISGHVSLFWYQQALGQGPEFLTYFQNEAQLDKSGLPSDRFFAERPEGSVSTLKIQRTQQEDSAVYLCASSLPGNSGYTFGSGTRLTVV.

This clone was counted a single time. The chain uses TRBV19 and TRBJ2-7, with D uncertain. CDR3 length: 12 amino acids. Germline lookup yields CDR1 LNHDA and CDR2 SQIVND (reference sequence). Trimming removed 9 bases from V and 3 bases from J, with 12 bases in between. DNA of the CDR3: TGTGCCAGCTCACCGGGTCTCTACGAGCAGTACTTC. Translating it yields CASSPGLYEQYF.

This clone occurred once. The chain recombines TRBV2 with TRBJ2-1; D ambiguous. Germline V CDR1 and CDR2: SNHLY, FYNNEI. This CDR3 is 12 amino acids long. V lost 7 bases, J lost 8 bases, and 12 bases lay in between. The CDR3 DNA reads TGTGCCAGCACCCTGGTCCCCGATGAGCAGTTCTTC. It is translated as CASTLVPDEQFF.

The CDR3 DNA sequence: TGTGCCAGCAGCTTAGGGGGCAGTGCCTACGAGCAGTACTTC. Its protein is CASSLGGSAYEQYF. The chain couples TRBV7-2 to TRBJ2-7; TRBD1 might be the D (5 bases). The germline gives CDR1 SGHTA, CDR2 FQGNSA. V was trimmed by 1 base and J by 2 bases, leaving 9 bases between them. This CDR3 is built from 14 residues.

This chain links TRBV6-6 with TRBJ2-7; D not resolved. From germline, CDR1 is MNHNY and CDR2 SVGAGI (reference sequence). V was clipped by 5 bases and J by 2 bases, with 7 bases between them. The CDR3 spans 12 residues. The CDR3 sequence is CASSLSTYEQYF. For the CDR3, the DNA is TGTGCCAGCAGTCTCTCTACCTACGAGCAGTACTTC.

The chain carries TRBV7-9 and TRBJ2-5; D may match TRBD1 or TRBD2 (5 bases each). This CDR3 spans 15 amino acids. Germline V gene lookup returns CDR1 SEHNR and CDR2 FQNEAQ (reference sequence). Trimming took off 4 bases at V and 2 bases at J, with 14 bases between the two ends. This CDR3 is CASSSPGTPQETQYF. CDR3 DNA: TGTGCCAGCAGCTCGCCCGGGACGCCACAAGAGACCCAGTACTTC.

The genes are TRBV7-9 and TRBJ2-3; the D gene is possibly TRBD2 (5 bases). Between the trimmed V and J ends, which lost 5 bases and 10 bases, there was a span of 16 bases. Germline V CDR1 and CDR2: SEHNR, FQNEAQ (reference sequence). The CDR3 totals 13 residues. Written as DNA, the CDR3 is TGTGCCAGCAGCATCAACGGGATTGAAGCGCAGTATTTT. It translates to CASSINGIEAQYF.

The V call is TRBV18, the J call TRBJ2-3; 10 bases align to TRBD1. The length of the CDR3 is 15 residues. From germline, CDR1 is KGHSH and CDR2 LQKENI. J gave up 1 base and V 2 bases, and 0 bases lay outside the gene matches. The CDR3 here is CASSPGTGGTDTQYF. The CDR3, as DNA: TGTGCCAGCTCACCAGGGACAGGGGGCACAGATACGCAGTATTTT.

For the CDR3, the DNA is TGTGCCAGCAGCTTAAGGGACAGCCCACTCGAGCAGTACTTC. Translation: CASSLRDSPLEQYF. The chain couples TRBV7-9 to TRBJ2-7; 7 bases line up with TRBD1. Germline-derived CDR1 and CDR2 are SEHNR and FQNEAQ (reference sequence). The CDR3 consists of 14 residues. Losses at the gene ends were 2 bases for V and 6 bases for J; bases not matched to a gene: 7.

The chain combines TRBV28 with TRBJ1-2; a possible D gene is TRBD1 (6 bases). The V end lost 2 bases, the J end lost 7 bases, and 14 bases lay between the germline ends. Germline V gives CDR1 MDHEN, CDR2 SYDVKM. The CDR3 runs to 14 residues. The DNA of the CDR3 is TGTGCCAGCAGTTTAACCCAGGAGGGGGGTGGCTACACCTTC. Translation: CASSLTQEGGGYTF.

A word on this clone: This could be a read error, since a much larger clone is one nucleotide away. The rearrangement links TRBV6-1 to TRBJ2-1; TRBD2 matches 7 bases. The V gene's germline CDR1 is MNHNS and CDR2 SASEGT. The CDR3 covers 15 residues. Here the CDR3 DNA reads TGTGCCAGCAATGAAGCTAGCGGCTCCTACAATGAGCAGTTCTTC. Protein product: CASNEASGSYNEQFF.

The chain couples TRBV25-1 to TRBJ2-1, with 12 bases lining up with TRBD2. The CDR3 runs to 16 residues. The V gene's germline CDR1 is MGHDK and CDR2 SYGVNS. J was trimmed by 6 bases and V by 6 bases; bases with no gene match: 9. This CDR3 is CASSDLAGGPGNEQFF. The CDR3 DNA sequence: TGTGCCAGCAGCGACCTAGCGGGAGGGCCGGGCAATGAGCAGTTCTTC.

The V call is TRBV4-2, the J call TRBJ2-7; D might be TRBD2 (6 bases). V lost 0 bases and J 3 bases, leaving 15 bases between the germline ends. This CDR3 has 16 amino acids. CDR1 is LGHNA, CDR2 YNFKEQ, per germline. CDR3: CASSQDVAGIIYEQYF. Written as DNA, the CDR3 is TGTGCCAGCAGCCAAGACGTGGCGGGAATCATCTACGAGCAGTACTTC.

The CDR3 loop is CASSYTGKTYEQYF. The CDR3 bases are TGTGCCAGCAGCTATACAGGGAAAACCTACGAGCAGTACTTC. V usage is TRBV27 and J usage is TRBJ2-7, with D perhaps TRBD1 (6 bases). There are 14 residues in the CDR3. V dropped 6 bases and J dropped 2 bases, with 14 bases sitting between them. Per the germline V gene, CDR1 is MNHEY and CDR2 is SMNVEV (reference sequence).

J is TRBJ2-5 and V is TRBV30; 10 bases agree with TRBD1. With 8 bases clipped from V and 4 bases from J, the junction kept 4 bases outside the gene matches. The germline V gene encodes CDR1 GTSNPN and CDR2 SVGIG (reference sequence). This CDR3 contains 12 residues. CDR3: CARQGAGETQYF. The CDR3 nucleotides are TGTGCCCGACAGGGGGCTGGAGAGACCCAGTACTTC.